A single sample gave rise to the 26 T cell receptor beta chains below, sequenced in a study of T cell responses to AZD1222 COVID-19 vaccine. Assay used: immunoSEQ multiplex PCR; TCRdb lists only in-frame clones, some missing. The sample contains 95,000 to 100,000 clones, more than 75% of which appear only once. The sample consisted of peripheral blood, taken on day 0 of AZD1222 vaccination. The receptor set was obtained from an adult in good health.

V usage is TRBV18 and J usage is TRBJ2-5, with a possible D match to TRBD1 (5 bases). Trimming cost V 2 bases and J 2 bases, with 6 bases left between them. The germline CDR1 and CDR2 sequences are KGHSH and LQKENI. This CDR3 comprises 13 residues. The CDR3 here is CASSPRTQETQYF. CDR3 DNA: TGTGCCAGCTCACCAAGGACACAAGAGACCCAGTACTTC.

This clone was seen a single time. The chain combines TRBV5-6 with TRBJ1-6; the D is unclear. Trimming cost V 2 bases and J 0 bases, with 9 bases left between them. Germline values: CDR1 SGHDT, CDR2 YYEEEE. CDR3 length: 16 amino acids. The CDR3 DNA follows: TGTGCCAGCAGCTTTTGGGAAAGCTCCTATAATTCACCCCTCCACTTT. It specifies CASSFWESSYNSPLHF.

V is TRBV5-4 and J is TRBJ1-2; 7 bases agree with TRBD1. Germline CDR1 reads SGHNT; CDR2 reads YYREEE (reference sequence). V gave up 1 base and J gave up 8 bases; unmatched junction bases: 8. CDR3 length: 14 residues. CDR3 residues: CASSLSQGIVGYTF. The CDR3 DNA sequence: TGTGCCAGCAGCTTGTCACAGGGGATCGTAGGCTACACCTTC.

CDR3 nucleotides: TGTGCCAGTAGTAATGTTGTAGGGGGCGAGCAGCCCCAGCATTTT. Amino acids: CASSNVVGGEQPQHF. This chain links TRBV19 with TRBJ1-5, with 7 bases that match TRBD1. The CDR3 has 15 amino acids. The J segment lost 7 bases and the V segment lost 4 bases, leaving 10 bases of the junction unmatched. Germline-derived CDR1 and CDR2 are LNHDA and SQIVND (reference sequence).

The chain uses TRBV21-1 and TRBJ1-1. TRBV21-1 represents a pseudogene. The CDR3 length is 14 residues. The CDR3 is CASRTPGGGTEAFF. The CDR3 DNA reads as TGTGCCAGCCGCACTCCGGGAGGAGGGACTGAAGCTTTCTTT.

J is TRBJ1-1 and V is TRBV19, with D possibly matching TRBD1 (5 bases). Germline V gives CDR1 LNHDA, CDR2 SQIVND (reference sequence). V was trimmed by 3 bases and J by 0 bases, leaving 11 bases between them. CDR3 size: 15 residues. The CDR3 DNA is TGTGCCAGTAGTATCGGACACGGCCTGAACACTGAAGCTTTCTTT. It encodes CASSIGHGLNTEAFF.

The rearrangement links TRBV14 to TRBJ2-7; 7 bases match TRBD1. Germline CDR1 reads SGHDN; CDR2 reads FVKESK. V was pared by 0 bases and J by 3 bases, with 5 bases of the junction left unmatched. This CDR3 comprises 15 residues. CDR3 amino acids: CASSQDAGTVYEQYF. The DNA of the CDR3 is TGTGCCAGCAGCCAAGATGCTGGGACAGTCTACGAGCAGTACTTC.

This clone occurred once. The J gene is TRBJ2-2, the V gene TRBV19; 7 bases map to TRBD2. CDR3 size: 14 residues. The ends lost 7 bases at V and 7 bases at J; junction bases unmatched: 9. Germline CDR1 LNHDA, CDR2 SQIVND (reference sequence). CDR3 in amino acids: CASTPRGGYGELFF. CDR3 nucleotide sequence: TGTGCCAGTACCCCCCGGGGAGGGTACGGGGAGCTGTTTTTT.

The V and J genes are TRBV5-4 and TRBJ2-7; 11 nucleotides line up with TRBD2. The CDR3 is made up of 15 amino acids. Trimming took 6 bases from V and 2 from J; bases not matched to a gene: 7. CDR1 and CDR2 (germline): SGHNT, YYREEE (reference sequence). As DNA, the CDR3 is TGTGCCAGCACCACAACTAGCGGGAGCGCCTACGAGCAGTACTTC. It encodes CASTTTSGSAYEQYF.

The gene calls are TRBV10-1 and TRBJ1-2; TRBD1 matches 7 bases. The length of the CDR3 is 13 residues. The germline CDR1 and CDR2 sequences are WNHNN and SYGVQD (reference sequence). Unmatched junction bases numbered 7, after V lost 4 bases and J lost 8 bases. CDR3 protein: CASSGQGGWGYTF. The DNA of the CDR3 is TGCGCCAGCAGTGGACAGGGAGGTTGGGGCTACACCTTC.

The chain uses TRBV5-1 and TRBJ2-7; D might be TRBD2 (6 bases). Per germline, CDR1 SGHRS and CDR2 YFSETQ. The CDR3 has 14 amino acids. V was shortened by 6 bases and J by 1 base, with 14 bases between the two germline ends. The CDR3 DNA reads TGCGCCAGCAACTCAGACGGGGGTTCCTACGAGCAGTACTTC. Translated: CASNSDGGSYEQYF.

In its sample, this clone was seen a few times. This chain joins TRBV6-1 and TRBJ1-6; TRBD1 matches 7 bases. Trimming at V came to 6 bases and at J to 5 bases, leaving 10 bases not matched to a gene. Germline lookup yields CDR1 MNHNS and CDR2 SASEGT. The CDR3 is made up of 16 amino acids. CDR3 residues: CASRENRDRHNSPLHF. The CDR3 bases are TGTGCCAGCAGAGAAAACCGGGACAGACATAATTCACCCCTCCACTTT.

V is TRBV19 and J is TRBJ1-2; 8 bases map to TRBD1. This CDR3 comprises 15 residues. The V gene end was trimmed by 4 bases and the J gene end by 4 bases; junction bases not matched to a gene: 8. In germline, CDR1 is LNHDA, CDR2 SQIVND (reference sequence). CDR3 bases: TGTGCCAGTAGTAACGACAGGGGAGGGAGCTATGGCTACACCTTC. Its translation: CASSNDRGGSYGYTF.

This chain uses TRBV2 with TRBJ1-2, with 7 bases matching TRBD1. The J segment lost 1 base and the V segment lost 4 bases, leaving 6 bases of the junction unmatched. Germline CDR1 SNHLY, CDR2 FYNNEI. This CDR3 is built from 15 residues. The CDR3: CASSGGDSNNYGYTF. In DNA, the CDR3 is TGTGCCAGCAGTGGGGGGGACAGTAATAACTATGGCTACACCTTC.

The table lists this clone with a count of one. V is TRBV19 and J is TRBJ1-5, with D possibly being TRBD1 (6 bases). CDR1 and CDR2 (germline): LNHDA, SQIVND (reference sequence). The CDR3 is 12 residues long. Trimming left V 6 bases short and J 6 bases short, with 9 bases between. The CDR3 region is CASREGGQPQHF. DNA of the CDR3: TGTGCCAGTAGAGAGGGGGGTCAGCCCCAGCATTTT.

The genes are TRBV27 and TRBJ1-5; 10 bases align to TRBD1. Germline CDR1 and CDR2: MNHEY and SMNVEV (reference sequence). The CDR3 runs to 14 residues. The V segment lost 9 bases and the J segment 5 bases; nucleotides outside the gene matches: 7. CDR3 sequence: CASCPGQGHQPQHF. As DNA, the CDR3 is TGTGCCAGTTGCCCGGGACAGGGGCATCAGCCCCAGCATTTT.

The gene calls are TRBV12-5 and TRBJ2-1, with 7 bases identical to TRBD1. Germline V gives CDR1 LGHNT, CDR2 FRNRAP. The J segment lost 3 bases and the V segment lost 6 bases, leaving 8 bases of the junction unmatched. The CDR3 has 15 amino acids. As DNA, the CDR3 is TGTGCTAGTGGGTTAGGACAGGTCGGCTACAATGAGCAGTTCTTC. Its translation: CASGLGQVGYNEQFF.

This clone has only one observation. The rearrangement joins TRBV7-9 to TRBJ2-3; 12 bases map to TRBD2. The CDR3 sequence is 16 residues long. Germline V lookup: CDR1 SEHNR, CDR2 FQNEAQ (reference sequence). The ends lost 8 bases at V and 1 base at J; junction bases unmatched: 7. The CDR3 spells CASVIPSGGGTDTQYF. The CDR3 nucleotides read TGTGCCAGCGTTATCCCTAGCGGGGGGGGCACAGATACGCAGTATTTT.

V usage is TRBV9 and J usage is TRBJ2-7; no clear D gene. Looked up from germline, CDR1 is SGDLS and CDR2 is YYNGEE. V was pared by 0 bases and J by 3 bases, with 7 bases between. CDR3 length: 13 residues. CDR3 residues: CASSVALGYEQYF. CDR3 sequence (DNA): TGTGCCAGCAGCGTAGCCCTGGGCTACGAGCAGTACTTC. The full variable domain, completed using reference TRBV9 and TRBJ2-7, is DSGVTQTPKHLITATGQRVTLRCSPRSGDLSVYWYQQSLDQGLQFLIQYYNGEERAKGNILERFSAQQFPDLHSELNLSSLELGDSALYFCASSVALGYEQYFGPGTRLTVT.

The rearrangement joins TRBV18 to TRBJ2-1, with D uncertain. V lost 0 bases and J 1 base, leaving 10 bases between the germline ends. CDR3 length: 16 amino acids. CDR1 is KGHSH and CDR2 is LQKENI in the germline V gene. CDR3 loop: CASSPPFFRSYNEQFF. In nucleotides, the CDR3 is TGTGCCAGCTCACCACCGTTCTTTCGTTCCTACAATGAGCAGTTCTTC.

The chain carries TRBV11-2 and TRBJ1-6; a weak D match, TRBD1 (5 bases). The V end was cut by 2 bases, the J end by 7 bases, with 15 bases between. This CDR3 comprises 16 residues. Germline V gene data show CDR1 as SGHAT and CDR2 as FQNNGV. CDR3 amino acids: CASSLRGTLGNSPLHF. The CDR3 bases are TGTGCCAGCAGCTTACGAGGGACCCTCGGGAATTCACCCCTCCACTTT.

V usage is TRBV7-9 and J usage is TRBJ1-2, with D uncertain. CDR3 length: 11 residues. V was trimmed by 4 bases and J by 3 bases, leaving 3 bases between them. Germline loops: CDR1 SEHNR, CDR2 FQNEAQ (reference sequence). The CDR3 protein is CASSYYYGYTF. CDR3 DNA sequence: TGTGCCAGCAGCTACTACTATGGCTACACCTTC.

This clone was counted a single time. The chain joins TRBV11-2 to TRBJ1-1; TRBD1 matches 11 bases. The CDR3 is 15 amino acids. Germline lookup yields CDR1 SGHAT and CDR2 FQNNGV. Trimming took 4 bases from V and 5 from J; bases not matched to a gene: 6. The CDR3: CASSWTGGRGTEAFF. The CDR3 nucleotides are TGTGCCAGCAGCTGGACAGGGGGCAGAGGGACTGAAGCTTTCTTT.

The chain couples TRBV6-5 to TRBJ1-6, with a possible D match to TRBD1 (6 bases). Germline lookup yields CDR1 MNHEY and CDR2 SVGAGI. The V and J ends lost 5 bases and 11 bases respectively, with 10 bases between them. This CDR3 is built from 12 residues. The CDR3 protein is CASSHRDPPLHF. The DNA of the CDR3 is TGTGCCAGCAGTCACAGGGACCCACCCCTCCACTTT.

This clone showed up just once. The J gene is TRBJ1-2, the V gene TRBV11-2; no clear D gene. Germline V gives CDR1 SGHAT, CDR2 FQNNGV. V was pared by 1 base and J by 6 bases, with 3 bases between. CDR3 length equals 11 residues. The CDR3 loop reads CASSLVHGYTF. In nucleotides, the CDR3 is TGTGCCAGCAGCTTAGTTCATGGCTACACCTTC.

J is TRBJ2-7 and V is TRBV4-1; 7 bases match TRBD1. V gave up 5 bases and J gave up 2 bases; unmatched junction bases: 6. CDR1 and CDR2 from the germline V gene are MGHRA and YSYEKL. The CDR3 runs to 14 residues. The CDR3 loop reads CASSFRTGAYEQYF. The DNA of the CDR3 is TGCGCCAGCAGCTTCCGGACAGGAGCCTACGAGCAGTACTTC.